This T cell receptor (beta chain) appears in the sequencing data of a study of CD8 T cells in Susac syndrome. RNA totalling roughly 0.45 to 1 ug underwent reverse transcription with random hexamers. An immunoSEQ multiplex PCR amplified TCR beta CDR3 over 54 Vbeta and 13 Jbeta. TCRdb re-derived calls from the immunoSEQ multiplex PCR reads in MiXCR, one entry per CDR3 protein. The sample yields fewer than 300,000 distinct CDR3 sequences, 80% to 90% seen once. The V gene lost 5 bases and the J gene lost 1 base, with 16 bases spanning the gap. CDR3 length: 16 residues. CD8+ and CD4+ T cells taken from blood had their TCR beta sequenced. Treatment-naive patients with stable or active relapsing-remitting disease were the multiple sclerosis controls. Bulk CD8+ and CD4+ cells came from magnetic negative isolation; CD8+ TEMRA by FACS.

This chain uses TRBV12-3 or TRBV12-4 with TRBJ2-3; D not resolved. The sequenced sample consisted of CD8+ T cells from PBMCs. The clonotype originates from a human donor with multiple sclerosis. The CDR3 here is CASSQNTGGGTDTQYF. DNA for the CDR3: TGTGCCAGCAGTCAAAACACCGGTGGGGGCACAGATACGCAGTATTTT.